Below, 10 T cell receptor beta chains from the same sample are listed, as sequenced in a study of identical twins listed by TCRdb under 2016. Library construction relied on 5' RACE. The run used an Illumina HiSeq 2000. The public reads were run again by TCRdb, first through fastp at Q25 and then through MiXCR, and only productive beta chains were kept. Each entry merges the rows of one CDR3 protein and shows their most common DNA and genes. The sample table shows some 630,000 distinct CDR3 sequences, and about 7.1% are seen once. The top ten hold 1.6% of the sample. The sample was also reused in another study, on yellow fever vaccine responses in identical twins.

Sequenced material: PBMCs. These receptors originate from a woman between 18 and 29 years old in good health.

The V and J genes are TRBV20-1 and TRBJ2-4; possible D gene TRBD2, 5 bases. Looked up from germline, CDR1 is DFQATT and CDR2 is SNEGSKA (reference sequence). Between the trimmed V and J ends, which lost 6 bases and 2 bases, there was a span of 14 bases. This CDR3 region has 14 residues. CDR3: CSAPPPGTKNIQYF. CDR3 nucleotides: TGCAGTGCGCCACCCCCGGGGACCAAAAACATTCAGTACTTC.

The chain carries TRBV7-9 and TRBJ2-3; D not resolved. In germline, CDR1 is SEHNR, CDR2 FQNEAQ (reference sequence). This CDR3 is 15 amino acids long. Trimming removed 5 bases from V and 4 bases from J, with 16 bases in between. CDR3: CASSPRGVFPDTQYF. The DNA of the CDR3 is TGTGCCAGCAGCCCCCGCGGAGTCTTCCCAGATACGCAGTATTTT.

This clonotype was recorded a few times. The CDR3 DNA reads as TGCGCCAGCAGCCAAGATGAGGGGACAAGGGAGGCTTTCTTT. It yields the protein CASSQDEGTREAFF. The chain joins TRBV4-1 to TRBJ1-1; a possible D gene is TRBD1 (6 bases). The length of the CDR3 is 14 residues. Looked up from germline, CDR1 is MGHRA and CDR2 is YSYEKL. V was cut by 0 bases and J by 11 bases, with 16 bases left in between.

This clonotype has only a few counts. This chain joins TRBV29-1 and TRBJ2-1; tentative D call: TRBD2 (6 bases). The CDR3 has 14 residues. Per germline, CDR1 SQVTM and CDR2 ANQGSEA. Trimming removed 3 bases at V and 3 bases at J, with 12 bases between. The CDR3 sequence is CSVDFSGGYNEQFF. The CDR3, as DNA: TGCAGCGTTGATTTTAGCGGAGGCTACAATGAGCAGTTCTTC.

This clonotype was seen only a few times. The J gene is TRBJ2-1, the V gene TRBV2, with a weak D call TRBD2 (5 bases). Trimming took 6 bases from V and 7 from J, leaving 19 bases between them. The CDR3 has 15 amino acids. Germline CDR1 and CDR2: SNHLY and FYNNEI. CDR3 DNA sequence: TGTGCCAGCAGGCGGGTAAGGGTAATCATGAATGAGCAGTTCTTC. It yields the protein CASRRVRVIMNEQFF.

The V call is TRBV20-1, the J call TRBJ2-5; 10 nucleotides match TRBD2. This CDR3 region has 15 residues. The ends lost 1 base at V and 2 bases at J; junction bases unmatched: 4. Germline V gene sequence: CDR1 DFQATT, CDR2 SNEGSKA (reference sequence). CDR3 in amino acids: CSARAPSGGQETQYF. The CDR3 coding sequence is TGCAGTGCTAGAGCCCCTAGCGGGGGACAAGAGACCCAGTACTTC.

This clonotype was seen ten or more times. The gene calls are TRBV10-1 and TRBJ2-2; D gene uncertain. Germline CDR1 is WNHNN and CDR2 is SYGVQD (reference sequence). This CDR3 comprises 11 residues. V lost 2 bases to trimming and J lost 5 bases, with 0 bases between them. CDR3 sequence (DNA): TGCGCCAGCAGTGAGACCGGGGAGCTGTTTTTT. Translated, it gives CASSETGELFF.

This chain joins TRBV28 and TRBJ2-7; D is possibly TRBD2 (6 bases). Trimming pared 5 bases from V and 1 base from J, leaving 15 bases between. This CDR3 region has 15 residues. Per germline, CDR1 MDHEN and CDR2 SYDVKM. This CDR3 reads CASSPGTPFSYEQYF. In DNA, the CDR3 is TGTGCCAGCAGTCCGGGGACTCCTTTTTCCTACGAGCAGTACTTC.

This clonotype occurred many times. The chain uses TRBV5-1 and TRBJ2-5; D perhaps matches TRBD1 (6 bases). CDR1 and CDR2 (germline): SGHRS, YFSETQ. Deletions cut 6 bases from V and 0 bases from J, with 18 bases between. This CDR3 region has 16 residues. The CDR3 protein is CASKNHRVDYQETQYF. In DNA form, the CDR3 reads TGCGCCAGCAAAAATCACAGGGTGGACTACCAAGAGACCCAGTACTTC.

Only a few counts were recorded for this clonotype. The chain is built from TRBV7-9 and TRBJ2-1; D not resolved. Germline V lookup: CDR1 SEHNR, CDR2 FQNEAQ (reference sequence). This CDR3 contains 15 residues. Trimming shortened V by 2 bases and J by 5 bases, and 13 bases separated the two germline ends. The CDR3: CASSLHLGGNNEQFF. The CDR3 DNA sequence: TGTGCCAGCAGCTTACATCTGGGTGGGAACAATGAGCAGTTCTTC.